What follows are 32 T cell receptor beta chains derived from one specimen sequenced in a study of PD-L1 blockade in urothelial cancer. Data came from immunoSEQ multiplex PCR; TCRdb stores just in-frame clones and leaves some out. The sample records tens of thousands of clones, over 65% being singletons. The time point is: pretreatment peripheral blood. This sample comprised PBMCs, obtained around atezolizumab (anti-PD-L1) treatment. Every receptor here comes from a man aged 50 to 60 with urothelial cancer.

This rearrangement joins TRBV7-6 to TRBJ2-7; tentative D call: TRBD2 (5 bases). The CDR3 length is 13 residues. Trimming took off 4 bases at V and 3 bases at J, with 10 bases between the two ends. The germline V gene has CDR1 SGHVS and CDR2 FNYEAQ. CDR3 in DNA: TGTGCCAGCAGCTCAGTAGAGGGCTACGAGCAGTACTTC. Its translation: CASSSVEGYEQYF. The full variable domain, in which reference TRBV7-6 and TRBJ2-7 provide the parts outside the CDR3, is GAGVSQSPRYKVTKRGQDVALRCDPISGHVSLYWYRQALGQGPEFLTYFNYEAQQDKSGLPNDRFSAERPEGSISTLTIQRTEQRDSAMYRCASSSVEGYEQYFGPGTRLTVT.

The rearrangement uses TRBV11-2 and TRBJ2-2, with D unresolved. Germline V lookup: CDR1 SGHAT, CDR2 FQNNGV. Deletions cut 3 bases from V and 1 base from J, with 9 bases between. The CDR3 spans 15 residues. The CDR3 protein is CASSFDSMNTGELFF. DNA for the CDR3: TGTGCCAGCAGCTTTGACTCGATGAACACCGGGGAGCTGTTTTTT.

The rearrangement uses TRBV9 and TRBJ1-2; weak D call: TRBD1 (5 bases). Trimming cost V 0 bases and J 8 bases, with 20 bases left between them. The CDR3 covers 16 residues. The V gene's germline CDR1 is SGDLS and CDR2 YYNGEE. The CDR3 DNA follows: TGTGCCAGCAGCGTAGGAGTATCAGGGTACCGCCTGGGCTACACCTTC. Translating it yields CASSVGVSGYRLGYTF. Variable domain in full (rest from reference TRBV9 and TRBJ1-2): DSGVTQTPKHLITATGQRVTLRCSPRSGDLSVYWYQQSLDQGLQFLIQYYNGEERAKGNILERFSAQQFPDLHSELNLSSLELGDSALYFCASSVGVSGYRLGYTFGSGTRLTVV.

This chain uses TRBV27 with TRBJ2-1; 10 nucleotides line up with TRBD2. Germline loops: CDR1 MNHEY, CDR2 SMNVEV (reference sequence). With V trimmed by 6 bases and J by 7 bases, 9 bases remained unmatched. The CDR3 extends over 15 amino acids. The CDR3 DNA is TGTGCCAGCAGGGGGCTAGCGGGAGTGTTGAATGAGCAGTTCTTC. Translating it yields CASRGLAGVLNEQFF.

This clone was detected once. The rearrangement links TRBV7-9 to TRBJ2-2; TRBD1 is a possible D gene (6 bases). The V gene's germline CDR1 is SEHNR and CDR2 FQNEAQ (reference sequence). V shed 4 bases and J shed 0 bases, with 18 bases lying between them. This CDR3 has 18 residues. The CDR3 spells CASSSLTSGTPNTGELFF. Here the CDR3 DNA reads TGTGCCAGCAGCTCATTGACTTCCGGGACACCGAACACCGGGGAGCTGTTTTTT.

This rearrangement joins TRBV7-8 to TRBJ1-1, with 10 bases matching TRBD1. Germline values: CDR1 SGHVS, CDR2 FQNEAQ. V was clipped by 1 base and J by 4 bases; unmatched bases: 3. This CDR3 is 15 amino acids long. The CDR3 DNA is TGTGCCAGCAGCTTAGAGAGGACAGGGGGCACTGAAGCTTTCTTT. Encoded protein: CASSLERTGGTEAFF.

The chain joins TRBV10-3 to TRBJ1-1; 7 bases are shared with TRBD1. The germline CDR1 and CDR2 sequences are ENHRY and SYGVKD. Losses at the gene ends were 6 bases for V and 4 bases for J; bases not matched to a gene: 11. The CDR3 length is 15 residues. This CDR3 is CAISLSGAGGTEAFF. The CDR3 DNA sequence: TGTGCCATCAGCCTCTCGGGGGCAGGGGGCACTGAAGCTTTCTTT.

The chain joins TRBV30 to TRBJ2-3; 9 bases fit TRBD2. This CDR3 comprises 16 residues. Germline loops: CDR1 GTSNPN, CDR2 SVGIG (reference sequence). The V and J ends lost 7 bases and 0 bases, in that order; junction bases with no gene match: 11. CDR3 sequence: CALRLAAKSSTDTQYF. The CDR3 DNA follows: TGTGCCTTAAGACTAGCGGCTAAATCTAGCACAGATACGCAGTATTTT.

The CDR3 coding sequence is TGTGCCAGCAGCTTAGCGTTAGGGGATAAGACTGAAGCTTTCTTT. Translation gives CASSLALGDKTEAFF. J is TRBJ1-1 and V is TRBV7-9; tentatively, D is TRBD1 (5 bases). The CDR3 is 15 residues long. CDR1 is SEHNR and CDR2 is FQNEAQ in the germline V gene (reference sequence). V lost 0 bases and J lost 5, with 13 bases in between.

The genes are TRBV23-1 and TRBJ2-7; a possible D gene is TRBD1 (6 bases). TRBV23-1 belongs to the ORF category, with a function that is uncertain. CDR3 size: 16 residues. Trimming shortened V by 2 bases and J by 4 bases, and 18 bases separated the two germline ends. The CDR3 bases are TGCGCCAGCAGTCAAGCCCGCCTGGGGGCTGGATACGAGCAGTACTTC. Translation: CASSQARLGAGYEQYF.

V and J are TRBV14 and TRBJ1-1; D call uncertain. Deletions cut 1 base from V and 4 bases from J, with 7 bases between. The CDR3 is 13 residues long. The V gene's germline CDR1 is SGHDN and CDR2 FVKESK. The CDR3 region is CASSQGYRTEAFF. In DNA, the CDR3 is TGTGCCAGCAGCCAAGGTTATCGCACTGAAGCTTTCTTT.

The chain links TRBV19 to TRBJ2-4; D may be TRBD2 (5 bases). This CDR3 spans 17 amino acids. Germline CDR1 LNHDA, CDR2 SQIVND (reference sequence). Trimming removed 0 bases from V and 0 bases from J, with 12 bases in between. CDR3 DNA sequence: TGTGCCAGTAGTATAGATAAGGGAGACCTAGCCAAAAACATTCAGTACTTC. Protein product: CASSIDKGDLAKNIQYF.

The chain links TRBV7-6 to TRBJ2-7, with TRBD1 matching over 11 bases. After removal of 4 bases from V and 6 bases from J, the junction contained 2 bases not matched to a gene. CDR3 length: 13 residues. Germline V gene sequence: CDR1 SGHVS, CDR2 FNYEAQ. The CDR3 loop is CASSWTGGLEQYF. CDR3 DNA sequence: TGTGCCAGCAGCTGGACAGGGGGCCTCGAGCAGTACTTC.

The rearrangement links TRBV4-3 to TRBJ2-7, with 9 bases lining up with TRBD1. Germline trimming cut 1 base from V and 4 bases from J; bases unmatched to any gene: 5. Germline lookup yields CDR1 LGHNA and CDR2 YSLEER. CDR3 length: 15 residues. The CDR3 nucleotides read TGCGCCAGCAGCCAAGCTAAGACAGGGGGGTACGAGCAGTACTTC. The encoded protein is CASSQAKTGGYEQYF.

V and J are TRBV5-5 and TRBJ2-4, with TRBD2 matching over 9 bases. With 5 bases clipped from V and 8 bases from J, the junction kept 8 bases outside the gene matches. CDR1 is SGHKS and CDR2 is YYEKEE in the germline V gene (reference sequence). The CDR3 contains 14 residues. The CDR3 bases are TGTGCCAGCAGGCGGGGGGGGTTAGATGACATTCAGTACTTC. Translation gives CASRRGGLDDIQYF.

This chain uses TRBV19 with TRBJ2-5, with 9 nucleotides matching TRBD1. There are 16 residues in the CDR3. After removal of 3 bases from V and 4 bases from J, the junction contained 9 bases not matched to a gene. Germline CDR1 LNHDA, CDR2 SQIVND (reference sequence). The CDR3 loop reads CASSIGGQGSGETQYF. In DNA form, the CDR3 reads TGTGCCAGTAGTATCGGGGGACAGGGATCGGGAGAGACCCAGTACTTC.

The chain carries TRBV5-1 and TRBJ2-1; no reliable D call. This CDR3 is 14 amino acids long. CDR1 SGHRS and CDR2 YFSETQ come from the germline V gene. V dropped 3 bases and J dropped 3 bases, with 10 bases sitting between them. The CDR3 region is CASSYQTVYNEQFF. The DNA for the CDR3 is TGCGCCAGCAGCTACCAAACAGTCTACAATGAGCAGTTCTTC.

The chain combines TRBV30 with TRBJ2-1; TRBD2 matches at 9 bases. This CDR3 spans 13 amino acids. In germline, CDR1 is GTSNPN, CDR2 SVGIG (reference sequence). V trimming: 2 bases; J trimming: 6 bases; junction bases outside the gene matches: 2. The CDR3 bases are TGTGCCTGGAGTTCTAGCGGGGTCAATGAGCAGTTCTTC. It codes for CAWSSSGVNEQFF. The whole variable domain, filled in from reference TRBV30 and TRBJ2-1, reads SQTIHQWPATLVQPVGSPLSLECTVEGTSNPNLYWYRQAAGRGLQLLFYSVGIGQISSEVPQNLSASRPQDRQFILSSKKLLLSDSGFYLCAWSSSGVNEQFFGPGTRLTVL.

The rearrangement joins TRBV7-9 to TRBJ2-5; 10 bases map to TRBD1. The CDR3 runs 17 residues. The germline V gene encodes CDR1 SEHNR and CDR2 FQNEAQ (reference sequence). The trim removed 4 bases at V and 3 bases at J, leaving 11 bases unmatched. In nucleotides, the CDR3 is TGTGCCAGCAGCTCTGAGGACAGGGGGAAGGAGAAAGAGACCCAGTACTTC. Translating it yields CASSSEDRGKEKETQYF.

The rearrangement uses TRBV9 and TRBJ2-5; 10 bases line up with TRBD1. There are 15 residues in the CDR3. CDR1 is SGDLS and CDR2 is YYNGEE in the germline V gene. The V segment lost 4 bases and the J segment 2 bases; nucleotides outside the gene matches: 5. The CDR3 DNA sequence: TGTGCCAGCAGCTACAGACAGGGGGCGCAAGAGACCCAGTACTTC. As protein: CASSYRQGAQETQYF. The full variable domain, with the rest looked up from reference TRBV9 and TRBJ2-5, is DSGVTQTPKHLITATGQRVTLRCSPRSGDLSVYWYQQSLDQGLQFLIQYYNGEERAKGNILERFSAQQFPDLHSELNLSSLELGDSALYFCASSYRQGAQETQYFGPGTRLLVL.

This clone has a single count. The rearrangement links TRBV27 to TRBJ1-1, with D perhaps TRBD1 (5 bases). Trimming stripped 2 bases from V and 5 bases from J, with 9 bases between. The CDR3 is 13 residues long. Germline-derived CDR1 and CDR2 are MNHEY and SMNVEV (reference sequence). CDR3 amino acids: CASSLGGWTEAFF. DNA of the CDR3: TGTGCCAGCAGTTTAGGGGGGTGGACTGAAGCTTTCTTT.

J is TRBJ1-2 and V is TRBV29-1; D is unresolved. This CDR3 is 13 amino acids long. Trimming pared 1 base from V and 2 bases from J, leaving 8 bases between. The V gene's germline CDR1 is SQVTM and CDR2 ANQGSEA. In nucleotides, the CDR3 is TGCAGCGTTGAAGCTGAGGTGAACTATGGCTACACCTTC. Translating it yields CSVEAEVNYGYTF. The complete variable domain, with remaining parts taken from reference TRBV29-1 and TRBJ1-2, reads SAVISQKPSRDICQRGTSLTIQCQVDSQVTMMFWYRQQPGQSLTLIATANQGSEATYESGFVIDKFPISRPNLTFSTLTVSNMSPEDSSIYLCSVEAEVNYGYTFGSGTRLTVV.

The rearrangement links TRBV7-8 to TRBJ2-1, with 15 bases that match TRBD2. Germline assignment: CDR1 SGHVS and CDR2 FQNEAQ. CDR3 length: 18 amino acids. V was clipped by 5 bases and J by 5 bases; unmatched bases: 10. The CDR3 loop reads CASSDGLAGGWGDNEQFF. The CDR3 nucleotides are TGTGCCAGCAGCGACGGACTAGCGGGAGGGTGGGGGGACAATGAGCAGTTCTTC.

The chain recombines TRBV30 with TRBJ2-7; TRBD1 matches at 8 bases. The V gene end was trimmed by 3 bases and the J gene end by 6 bases; junction bases not matched to a gene: 4. From germline, CDR1 is GTSNPN and CDR2 SVGIG (reference sequence). The CDR3 contains 12 residues. The CDR3 nucleotides are TGTGCCTGGAGCCCTACAGGGGGCGAGCAGTACTTC. It codes for CAWSPTGGEQYF.

V usage is TRBV18 and J usage is TRBJ2-2; 7 nucleotides match TRBD1. The junction had 10 bases not matched to a gene; V was cut back by 3 bases and J by 6 bases. The CDR3 is 16 amino acids. The germline gives CDR1 KGHSH, CDR2 LQKENI. The CDR3 loop reads CASSPTTLDRAGELFF. The CDR3 DNA follows: TGTGCCAGCTCACCGACAACACTAGACAGGGCCGGGGAGCTGTTTTTT.

This chain connects TRBV27 to TRBJ2-7; 9 bases are shared with TRBD1. Germline trimming cut 6 bases from V and 2 bases from J; bases unmatched to any gene: 8. The CDR3 sequence is 15 residues long. CDR1 and CDR2 (germline): MNHEY, SMNVEV (reference sequence). This CDR3 reads CASSPGQGTAYEQYF. Here the CDR3 DNA reads TGTGCCAGCAGCCCCGGACAGGGGACGGCCTACGAGCAGTACTTC.

A note on this clone: The junction shows a germline mismatch at one end, possibly a read error. The chain is built from TRBV28 and TRBJ2-1; D is uncertain. The CDR3 loop spans 13 amino acids. CDR1 and CDR2 (germline): MDHEN, SYDVKM. The CDR3 region has the DNA TGTGCCAGCAGTTTATTAGTTCTCAATGTGCAGTTCTTC. This encodes CASSLLVLNVQFF.

This clone was counted only a few times. The CDR3: CASSILGQGGTGELFF. The CDR3 DNA sequence: TGTGCCAGTAGTATCCTGGGACAGGGAGGCACCGGGGAGCTGTTTTTT. The chain combines TRBV19 with TRBJ2-2; the match to TRBD1 covers 9 bases. V shed 3 bases and J 4 bases; nucleotides not matched to a gene: 6. Per the germline V gene, CDR1 is LNHDA and CDR2 is SQIVND (reference sequence). The CDR3 covers 16 residues.

The count of this clone is one. The chain is built from TRBV5-5 and TRBJ2-2, with 10 nucleotides matching TRBD1. J gave up 5 bases and V 6 bases, and 10 bases lay outside the gene matches. The CDR3 has 16 amino acids. Germline values: CDR1 SGHKS, CDR2 YYEKEE (reference sequence). CDR3 sequence: CASIPGTGARTGELFF. The CDR3 bases are TGTGCCAGCATTCCCGGGACAGGGGCTCGGACCGGGGAGCTGTTTTTT.

V is TRBV12-5 and J is TRBJ2-3; 12 nucleotides agree with TRBD2. The ends lost 0 bases at V and 4 bases at J; junction bases unmatched: 2. The CDR3 is 16 amino acids. CDR1 and CDR2 (germline): LGHNT, FRNRAP. For the CDR3, the DNA is TGTGCTAGTGGTTTGGTACTAGCGGGAGGAGCAGATACGCAGTATTTT. The encoded protein is CASGLVLAGGADTQYF. The entire variable domain, with the rest obtained from reference TRBV12-5 and TRBJ2-3, is as follows: DARVTQTPRHKVTEMGQEVTMRCQPILGHNTVFWYRQTMMQGLELLAYFRNRAPLDDSGMPKDRFSAEMPDATLATLKIQPSEPRDSAVYFCASGLVLAGGADTQYFGPGTRLTVL.

The chain couples TRBV27 to TRBJ2-1; 7 nucleotides agree with TRBD1. The CDR3 sequence is 15 residues long. The V gene's germline CDR1 is MNHEY and CDR2 SMNVEV (reference sequence). V lost 9 bases, J lost 0 bases, and 8 bases stayed unmatched. The CDR3 DNA reads TGTGCCAGTAAACAGGGGATAATCTCCTACAATGAGCAGTTCTTC. Encoded protein: CASKQGIISYNEQFF.

The CDR3 here is CASSSDFSSSYNEQFF. DNA for the CDR3: TGTGCCAGCAGTTCGGACTTTTCTTCCTCCTACAATGAGCAGTTCTTC. This chain uses TRBV27 with TRBJ2-1, with D possibly matching TRBD2 (5 bases). Germline V gene data show CDR1 as MNHEY and CDR2 as SMNVEV (reference sequence). Trimming took 4 bases from V and 0 from J, leaving 13 bases between them. The CDR3 contains 16 residues.